This T cell receptor beta chain is from a study of response to subunit inactivated influenza vaccine (dated by TCRdb to between 2017 and 2018). As for the study more broadly: Deep quantitative profiling of the T cell receptor repertoire was used in the study to follow responses to a trivalent subunit inactivated influenza vaccine. Study-level results and caveats: The authors suggested that each seasonal influenza vaccination may recruit only a limited number of new T cells.

About this clonotype: Its antigen specificity is not known. Base quality data are lacking; no much larger clone is found one base away.

Trimming costs V 6 bases and J 1 base, and their ends lie 19 bases apart. The CDR3 has 17 amino acids, counting the end cysteine and phenylalanine. Only the CDR3 DNA stays, 51 bases, in frame from base 1. According to the germline V gene, CDR1 reads MNHEY and CDR2 reads SVGEGT. Preparation of the library involved RT-PCR. Sequencing used an Illumina HiSeq 2500. Using fastp trimming at Q25 and MiXCR clonotype assembly, TCRdb reanalyzed the public sequencing data and kept in-frame beta chains. Each record represents a unique CDR3 protein, reported with the most common genes and DNA among its rows. Across this sample there are 150,000 to 200,000 distinct CDR3 sequences, with approximately 9.2% seen only once. 9.5% to 13% of the sample is taken by the ten largest.

The sequences come from non-naive T cells sorted from PBMCs, collected on the day of vaccination. The label giving this sample's cell subset or site can be read as: memory T cell fraction. The V and J segments used are TRBV6-2 or TRBV6-3 and TRBJ1-5; matching of 5 bases hints at TRBD1 as the D gene. The clonotype originates from a man aged 50-60 years who received an inactivated influenza vaccine. Donor details come from another sample of the same person, matched by shared clones. The encoded CDR3 is CASRESLRPGSNQPQHF. Here is the DNA: TGTGCCAGCAGGGAATCTTTGCGCCCAGGGAGCAATCAGCCCCAGCATTTT.